The present T cell receptor (beta chain) was sequenced within a study of beta chain features in type 1 diabetes. Study-level information: Patients did not differ from healthy donors in age, gender or cell yield. Approximately 100 million sorted cells were examined across all samples.

Study-level findings and limits: In type 1 diabetes patients, VDJ junctions had fewer insertions; deletions at these junctions were more frequent. For patients, the naive, central memory and Treg TCRB repertoires appeared more alike than for healthy donors.

Germline lookup yields CDR1 SGHAT and CDR2 FQNNGV. V was trimmed by 4 bases and J by 4 bases, leaving 4 bases between them. The CDR3 spans 11 residues. This clone was seen only a few times. Its antigen is not known. Of the isolated RNA, all was reverse transcribed, and so the sequenced material was expressed TCRB transcripts. Profiled with immunoSEQ multiplex PCR; TCRdb holds only in-frame clones, not every one. The profile covers fewer than 350,000 clones, with around a fifth appearing a single time and around 0.044% taken by the ten largest. The receptor was derived from a woman aged 18-29 years in good health. Source material: naive CD4+ T cells from blood. The chain is built from TRBV11-2 and TRBJ2-5; D remains unclear. CDR3 sequence reads: CASSWRETQYF. CDR3 in DNA: TGTGCCAGCAGCTGGAGAGAGACCCAGTACTTC.